A selection of T cell receptor beta chains follows, all from one sample in a study of blood T cell repertoires in COVID-19. Sequencing was performed with immunoSEQ multiplex PCR; in TCRdb, only in-frame clones are kept and a portion is missing. The sample contains around 63,000 clones, more than 60% of which appear only once. Material for sequencing was peripheral blood. The receptor set was obtained from a woman aged 45-60 years with active or convalescent COVID-19. Each CDR3 is given with its conserved first and last residue. Fields, in order: J gene, V gene, D gene, clone size, CDR3 DNA, CDR3 protein. A D gene is named only where the DNA matches it firmly. The size entry is marked missing in some rows and otherwise reads once, few, many or a size class.

TRBJ2-3 TRBV5-1 TRBD1 once TGCGCCAGCAGCGTAGACAGGGTCTATTGGTATTTT CASSVDRVYWYF
TRBJ2-7 TRBV10-1 TRBD2 NA TGCGCCAGCAGTGACAGACGGTTCCTTCGGGAGGGCCCTTACGAGCAGTACTTC CASSDRRFLREGPYEQYF
TRBJ2-5 TRBV4-1 NA few TGCGCCAGCAGCCACTCCGACTCCTCCTTGGAGACCCAGTACTTC CASSHSDSSLETQYF
TRBJ2-7 TRBV19 TRBD2 NA TGTGCCAGTAGTGCAGGGACTACCTACGAGCAGTACTTC CASSAGTTYEQYF
TRBJ1-5 TRBV28 TRBD1 NA TGTGCCATCGATAAGGGACAGTTCTATCAGCCCCAGCATTTT CAIDKGQFYQPQHF
TRBJ2-1 TRBV29-1 TRBD2 NA TGCAGCGCCTCCGGGACTAGCACCCTCAGCTCCTACAATGAGCAGTTCTTC CSASGTSTLSSYNEQFF
TRBJ1-1 TRBV30 NA NA TGTGCCTGGAGACCTCGACAGCTTAACACTGAAGCTTTCTTT CAWRPRQLNTEAFF
TRBJ2-7 TRBV5-1 NA NA TGCGCCAGCAGCATAGCGTCAAACCTATTGGGCGAGCAGTACTTC CASSIASNLLGEQYF
TRBJ2-1 TRBV7-7 TRBD2 NA TGTGCCAGCAGCTTACTAGCGGGGGGGGAGGATGAGCAGTTCTTC CASSLLAGGEDEQFF
TRBJ2-7 TRBV6-5 NA NA TGTGCCAGCAACCCCGCGGGGGCCGGCGAGCAGTACTTC CASNPAGAGEQYF
TRBJ2-3 TRBV29-1 NA NA TGCAGCGTTATGGACTCCCCAGATACGCAGTATTTT CSVMDSPDTQYF
TRBJ2-3 TRBV5-1 NA NA TGCGCCAGCAGCTTGACTACCACAGATACGCAGTATTTT CASSLTTTDTQYF
TRBJ2-7 TRBV18 NA NA TGTGCCAGCTCAAACGGGGGGACAGGAGTCTACGAGCAGTACTTC CASSNGGTGVYEQYF
TRBJ2-5 TRBV28 TRBD1 NA TGTGCCAGCAGCCAGACAGGGCCCCAGTACTTC CASSQTGPQYF
TRBJ2-5 TRBV19 NA NA TGTGCCAGTGGAGGAACAGCAAACCAAGAGACCCAGTACTTC CASGGTANQETQYF
TRBJ2-1 TRBV30 NA few TGTGCCTGGAGAAGGGGGGGCGGGACTGAGCAGTTCTTC CAWRRGGGTEQFF
TRBJ1-1 TRBV3-1/TRBV3-2 NA few TGTGCCAGCAGCCAGGGGGGTCCTGTGAACACTGAAGCTTTCTTT CASSQGGPVNTEAFF
TRBJ2-3 TRBV28 NA NA TGTGCCAGCAGCCCCAGGACTTACTCTAGCACAGATACGCAGTATTTT CASSPRTYSSTDTQYF
TRBJ2-2 TRBV24-1 TRBD1 few TGTGCCACCAGTGGCCCCACAGGGGAGAACACCGGGGAGCTGTTTTTT CATSGPTGENTGELFF
TRBJ1-5 TRBV30 TRBD1 NA TGTGCCTGGAGCAGGACAGGGCCCCAGCCCCAGCATTTT CAWSRTGPQPQHF
TRBJ2-5 TRBV10-2 TRBD2 few TGCGCCAGCACCAGGACTAGCGGAGAGACCCAGTACTTC CASTRTSGETQYF
TRBJ1-2 TRBV19 TRBD1 many TGTGCCAGTAGTCCCGACAGGGCCGTCGGCTATGGCTACACCTTC CASSPDRAVGYGYTF
TRBJ1-1 TRBV9 NA NA TGTGCCAGCAGCGCTATCGGAGGGGCCCTCGAGTCAGCTTTCTTT CASSAIGGALESAFF
TRBJ2-5 TRBV11-2 TRBD2 NA TGTGCCAGCAGCTTCGGAGTAGCGGGAGGCCGCGAGACCCAGTACTTC CASSFGVAGGRETQYF
TRBJ2-5 TRBV29-1 TRBD2 NA TGCAGCGTTCTAGCGGGGTACCAAGAGACCCAGTACTTC CSVLAGYQETQYF
TRBJ2-7 TRBV28 NA NA TGTGCCAGCAGCAACGGGGGACTCGAGTACGAGCAGTACTTC CASSNGGLEYEQYF
TRBJ2-1 TRBV24-1 TRBD2 NA TGTGCCACCAGTGATCCGGGACTAGGGTTTTATGAGCAGTTCTTC CATSDPGLGFYEQFF
TRBJ1-2 TRBV29-1 NA NA TGCAGCGTTGAAGTGGGGGGAGGGTATGGCTACACCTTC CSVEVGGGYGYTF
TRBJ1-2 TRBV29-1 TRBD1 NA TGCAGCGTTGAATCGACAGGGAGCAACTATGGCTACACCTTC CSVESTGSNYGYTF
TRBJ1-1 TRBV11-2 TRBD1 NA TGTGCCAGCAGCCCTAGGACAGGTGAAGCTTTCTTT CASSPRTGEAFF
TRBJ2-3 TRBV7-6 TRBD2 NA TGTGCCAGCAGCTCCCCAGTGAGCGGGATGGGAGGCACAGATACGCAGTATTTT CASSSPVSGMGGTDTQYF
TRBJ2-7 TRBV2 NA once TGTGCCAGCAGTGAAACTGACAATTACGAGCAGTACTTC CASSETDNYEQYF
TRBJ1-1 TRBV2 NA NA TGTGCCAGCAGTGAGGGGGGTTTGAACACTGAAGCTTTCTTT CASSEGGLNTEAFF
TRBJ2-7 TRBV19 NA few TGTGCCAGTAGTAAGTCCGGGTTTACCTACGAGCAGTACTTC CASSKSGFTYEQYF
TRBJ1-2 TRBV29-1 TRBD1 NA TGCAGCGTTGGGGGACAGAACTATGGCTACACCTTC CSVGGQNYGYTF
TRBJ2-3 TRBV29-1 NA NA TGCAGCGTTGAAGATCAAACAACAGATACGCAGTATTTT CSVEDQTTDTQYF
TRBJ2-7 TRBV5-4 NA NA TGTGCCAGCAGCTTGTGGGGGGTCCTCTCCTACGAGCAGTACTTC CASSLWGVLSYEQYF
TRBJ2-5 TRBV3-1/TRBV3-2 TRBD1 NA TGTGCCAGCAGATTCCGACAGGGGGGATACCAAGAGACCCAGTACTTC CASRFRQGGYQETQYF
TRBJ1-2 TRBV12-3/TRBV12-4 NA NA TGTGCCAGCAGCCCCGGACAGAACTATGGCTACACCTTC CASSPGQNYGYTF
TRBJ1-2 TRBV7-9 NA NA TGTGCCAGCAGCTTAGCAGCCCCGGGGAGGAACTATGGCTACACCTTC CASSLAAPGRNYGYTF
TRBJ2-5 TRBV3-1/TRBV3-2 TRBD2 few TGTGCCAGCAGCCTTGGACTAGCAGCTCGGGAGACCCAGTACTTC CASSLGLAARETQYF
TRBJ1-2 TRBV27 NA NA TGTGCCAGCAGTTTAGCGGGAGCGGGGCAATATGGCTACACCTTC CASSLAGAGQYGYTF
TRBJ2-5 TRBV18 NA NA TGTGCCAGCTCACCAAGGACTAAAGAGACCCAGTACTTC CASSPRTKETQYF
TRBJ1-2 TRBV30 NA NA TGTGCCTGGAGTACCCCGGGACAACTCTATGGCTACACCTTC CAWSTPGQLYGYTF
TRBJ2-3 TRBV30 NA NA TGTGCCTGGAGTGTATTGTCTGGCACAGATACGCAGTATTTT CAWSVLSGTDTQYF
TRBJ2-5 TRBV2 TRBD1 once TGTGCCAGCAGTCTTGAGTACAGGGGGCAAGAGACCCAGTACTTC CASSLEYRGQETQYF
TRBJ1-1 TRBV27 NA NA TGTGCCAGCAGTTTACGAGGTCAGGAAGCTTTCTTT CASSLRGQEAFF
TRBJ2-5 TRBV6-5 NA NA TGTGCCAGCTGCCCCCGGAGGGGAGGAGAGACCCAGTACTTC CASCPRRGGETQYF